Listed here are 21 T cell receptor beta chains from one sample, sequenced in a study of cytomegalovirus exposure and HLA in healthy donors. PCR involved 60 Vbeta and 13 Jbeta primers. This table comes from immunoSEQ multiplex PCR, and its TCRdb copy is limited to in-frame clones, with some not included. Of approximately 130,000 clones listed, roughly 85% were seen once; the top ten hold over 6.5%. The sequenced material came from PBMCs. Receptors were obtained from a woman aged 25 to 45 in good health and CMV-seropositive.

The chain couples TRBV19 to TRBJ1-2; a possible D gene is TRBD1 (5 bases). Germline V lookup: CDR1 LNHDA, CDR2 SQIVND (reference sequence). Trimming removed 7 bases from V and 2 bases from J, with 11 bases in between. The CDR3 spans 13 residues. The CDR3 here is CASMRQPNYGYTF. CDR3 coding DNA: TGTGCCAGTATGCGACAGCCAAACTATGGCTACACCTTC. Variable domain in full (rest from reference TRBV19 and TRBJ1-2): DGGITQSPKYLFRKEGQNVTLSCEQNLNHDAMYWYRQDPGQGLRLIYYSQIVNDFQKGDIAEGYSVSREKKESFPLTVTSAQKNPTAFYLCASMRQPNYGYTFGSGTRLTVV.

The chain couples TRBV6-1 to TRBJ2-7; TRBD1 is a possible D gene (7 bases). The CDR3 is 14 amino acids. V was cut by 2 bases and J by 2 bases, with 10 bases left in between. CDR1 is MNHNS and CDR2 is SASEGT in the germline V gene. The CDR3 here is CASSETGEAYEQYF. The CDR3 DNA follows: TGTGCCAGCAGTGAAACAGGGGAGGCCTACGAGCAGTACTTC.

This CDR3 is CASGRLAGGTDTQYF. In DNA form, the CDR3 reads TGTGCCAGCGGCCGACTAGCGGGGGGGACAGATACGCAGTATTTT. The chain carries TRBV27 and TRBJ2-3; 14 bases are shared with TRBD2. The V segment lost 8 bases and the J segment 3 bases; nucleotides outside the gene matches: 4. The length of the CDR3 is 15 residues. Germline assignment: CDR1 MNHEY and CDR2 SMNVEV (reference sequence).

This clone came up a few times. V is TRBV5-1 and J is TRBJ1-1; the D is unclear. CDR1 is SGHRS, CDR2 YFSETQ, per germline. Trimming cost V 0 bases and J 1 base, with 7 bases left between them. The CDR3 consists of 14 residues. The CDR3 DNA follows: TGCGCCAGCAGCTTGGCCCCAGGGAACACTGAAGCTTTCTTT. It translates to CASSLAPGNTEAFF.

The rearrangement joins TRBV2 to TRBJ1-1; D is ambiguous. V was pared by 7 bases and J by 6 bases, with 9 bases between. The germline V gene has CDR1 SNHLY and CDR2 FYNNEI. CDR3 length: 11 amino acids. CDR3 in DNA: TGTGCCAGCACTGAGGAGGCTGAAGCTTTCTTT. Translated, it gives CASTEEAEAFF.

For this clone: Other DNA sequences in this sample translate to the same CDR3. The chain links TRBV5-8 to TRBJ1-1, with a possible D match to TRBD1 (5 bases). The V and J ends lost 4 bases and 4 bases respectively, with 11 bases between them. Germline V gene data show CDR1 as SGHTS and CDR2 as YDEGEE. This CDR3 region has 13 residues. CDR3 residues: CASSAGGGTEAFF. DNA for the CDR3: TGTGCCAGCAGCGCCGGGGGGGGCACTGAAGCTTTCTTT.

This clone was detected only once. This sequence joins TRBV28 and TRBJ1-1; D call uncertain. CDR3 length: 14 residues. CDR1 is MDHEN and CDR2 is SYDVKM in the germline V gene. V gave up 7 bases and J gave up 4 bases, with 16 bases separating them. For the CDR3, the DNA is TGTGCCAGCAACTCTCGGCCAGGTATCACTGAAGCTTTCTTT. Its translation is CASNSRPGITEAFF.

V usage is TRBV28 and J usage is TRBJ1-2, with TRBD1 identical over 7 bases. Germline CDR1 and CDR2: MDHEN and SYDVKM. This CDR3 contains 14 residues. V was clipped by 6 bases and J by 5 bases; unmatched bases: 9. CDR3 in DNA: TGTGCCAGCAGCCCTGGACAGGTCGTTTATGGCTACACCTTC. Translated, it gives CASSPGQVVYGYTF.

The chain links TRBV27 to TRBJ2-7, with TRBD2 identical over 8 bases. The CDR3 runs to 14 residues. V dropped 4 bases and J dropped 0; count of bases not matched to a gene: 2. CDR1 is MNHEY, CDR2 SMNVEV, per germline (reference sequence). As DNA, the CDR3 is TGTGCCAGCAGTTACAGCGGGAGCTCCTACGAGCAGTACTTC. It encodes CASSYSGSSYEQYF.

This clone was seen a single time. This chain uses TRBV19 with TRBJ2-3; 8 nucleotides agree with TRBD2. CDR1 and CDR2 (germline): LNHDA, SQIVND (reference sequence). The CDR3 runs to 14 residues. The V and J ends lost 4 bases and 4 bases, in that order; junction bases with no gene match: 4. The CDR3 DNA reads TGTGCCAGTAGTACTGGTAGCGGGGCAGATACGCAGTATTTT. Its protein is CASSTGSGADTQYF.

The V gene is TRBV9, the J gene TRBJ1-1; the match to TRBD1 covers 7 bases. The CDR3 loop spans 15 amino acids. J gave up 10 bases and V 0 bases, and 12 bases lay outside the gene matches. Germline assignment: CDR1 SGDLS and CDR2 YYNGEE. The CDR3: CASSVGRSQGESAFF. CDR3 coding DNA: TGTGCCAGCAGCGTAGGTCGAAGCCAGGGGGAGTCAGCTTTCTTT. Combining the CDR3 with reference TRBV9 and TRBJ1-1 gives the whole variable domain DSGVTQTPKHLITATGQRVTLRCSPRSGDLSVYWYQQSLDQGLQFLIQYYNGEERAKGNILERFSAQQFPDLHSELNLSSLELGDSALYFCASSVGRSQGESAFFGQGTRLTVV.

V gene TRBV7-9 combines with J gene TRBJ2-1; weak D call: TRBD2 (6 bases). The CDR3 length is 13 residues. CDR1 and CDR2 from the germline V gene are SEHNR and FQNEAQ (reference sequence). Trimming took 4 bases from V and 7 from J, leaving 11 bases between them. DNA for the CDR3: TGTGCCAGCAGCTGGGGAGGAGGGAATGAGCAGTTCTTC. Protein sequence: CASSWGGGNEQFF. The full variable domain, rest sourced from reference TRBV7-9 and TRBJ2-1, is DTGVSQNPRHKITKRGQNVTFRCDPISEHNRLYWYRQTLGQGPEFLTYFQNEAQLEKSRLLSDRFSAERPKGSFSTLEIQRTEQGDSAMYLCASSWGGGNEQFFGPGTRLTVL.

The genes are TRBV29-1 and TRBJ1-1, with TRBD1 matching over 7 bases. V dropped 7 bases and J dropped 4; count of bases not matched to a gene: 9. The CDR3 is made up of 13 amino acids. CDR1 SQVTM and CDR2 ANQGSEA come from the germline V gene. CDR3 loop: CSAGRQGITEAFF. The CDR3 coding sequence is TGCAGCGCGGGGAGACAGGGAATCACTGAAGCTTTCTTT.

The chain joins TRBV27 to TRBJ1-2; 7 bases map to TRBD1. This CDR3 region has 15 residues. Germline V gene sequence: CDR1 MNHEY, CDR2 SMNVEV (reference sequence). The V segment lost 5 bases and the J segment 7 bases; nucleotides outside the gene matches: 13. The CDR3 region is CASSLPLQGSGGYTF. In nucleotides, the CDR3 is TGTGCCAGCAGTCTCCCTTTACAGGGGAGTGGTGGCTACACCTTC.

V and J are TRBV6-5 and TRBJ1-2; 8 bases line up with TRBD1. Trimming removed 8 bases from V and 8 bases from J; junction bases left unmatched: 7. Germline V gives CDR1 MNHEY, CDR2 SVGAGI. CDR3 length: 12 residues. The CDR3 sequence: CASAGQVGGYTF. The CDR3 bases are TGTGCCAGCGCGGGACAGGTGGGGGGCTACACCTTC.

CDR3 region: CASSLENWWAEGGETQYF. CDR3 sequence (DNA): TGTGCCAGCAGCTTGGAAAATTGGTGGGCCGAAGGAGGGGAGACCCAGTACTTC. The chain recombines TRBV5-6 with TRBJ2-5, with D possibly TRBD2 on 6 matching bases. This CDR3 contains 18 residues. Germline V lookup: CDR1 SGHDT, CDR2 YYEEEE. Between the trimmed V and J ends, which lost 0 bases and 5 bases, there was a span of 23 bases.

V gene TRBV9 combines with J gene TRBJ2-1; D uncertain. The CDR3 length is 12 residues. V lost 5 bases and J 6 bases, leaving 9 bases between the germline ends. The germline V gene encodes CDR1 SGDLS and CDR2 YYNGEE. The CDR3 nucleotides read TGTGCCAGCAGTTACACGTCCAATGAGCAGTTCTTC. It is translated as CASSYTSNEQFF.

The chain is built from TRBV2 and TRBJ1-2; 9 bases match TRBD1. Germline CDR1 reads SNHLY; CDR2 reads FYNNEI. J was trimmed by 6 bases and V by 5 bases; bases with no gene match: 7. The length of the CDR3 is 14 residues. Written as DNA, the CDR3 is TGTGCCAGCAGTCCCGGGACAGGGAGACATGGCTACACCTTC. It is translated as CASSPGTGRHGYTF. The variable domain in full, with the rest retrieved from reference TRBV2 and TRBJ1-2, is EPEVTQTPSHQVTQMGQEVILRCVPISNHLYFYWYRQILGQKVEFLVSFYNNEISEKSEIFDDQFSVERPDGSNFTLKIRSTKLEDSAMYFCASSPGTGRHGYTFGSGTRLTVV.

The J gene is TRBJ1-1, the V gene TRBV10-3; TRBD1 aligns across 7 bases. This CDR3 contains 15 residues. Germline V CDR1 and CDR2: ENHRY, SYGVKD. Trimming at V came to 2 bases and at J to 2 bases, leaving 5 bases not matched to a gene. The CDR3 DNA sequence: TGTGCCATCAGTGAGACCGGGACAGCAAACACTGAAGCTTTCTTT. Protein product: CAISETGTANTEAFF.

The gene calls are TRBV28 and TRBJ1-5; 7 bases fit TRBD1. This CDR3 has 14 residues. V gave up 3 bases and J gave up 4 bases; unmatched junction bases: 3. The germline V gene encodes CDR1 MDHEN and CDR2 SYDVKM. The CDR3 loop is CASSLTGWNQPQHF. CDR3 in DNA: TGTGCCAGCAGTTTGACAGGGTGGAATCAGCCCCAGCATTTT.

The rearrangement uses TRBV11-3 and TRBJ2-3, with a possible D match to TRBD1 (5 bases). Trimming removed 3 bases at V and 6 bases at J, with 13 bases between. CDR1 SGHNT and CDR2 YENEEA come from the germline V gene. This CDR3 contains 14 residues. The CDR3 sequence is CASSFGAVSDTQYF. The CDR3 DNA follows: TGTGCCAGCAGCTTTGGGGCGGTCTCGGATACGCAGTATTTT.